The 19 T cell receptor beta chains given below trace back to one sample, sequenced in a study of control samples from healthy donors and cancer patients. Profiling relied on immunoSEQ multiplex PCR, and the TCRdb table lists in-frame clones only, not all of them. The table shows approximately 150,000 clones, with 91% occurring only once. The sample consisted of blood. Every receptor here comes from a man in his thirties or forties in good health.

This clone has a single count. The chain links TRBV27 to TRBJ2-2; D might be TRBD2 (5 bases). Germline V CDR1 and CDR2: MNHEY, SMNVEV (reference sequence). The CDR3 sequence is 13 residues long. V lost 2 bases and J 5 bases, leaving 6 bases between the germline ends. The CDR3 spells CASSLGGTGELFF. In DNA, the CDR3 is TGTGCCAGCAGTTTAGGAGGTACCGGGGAGCTGTTTTTT.

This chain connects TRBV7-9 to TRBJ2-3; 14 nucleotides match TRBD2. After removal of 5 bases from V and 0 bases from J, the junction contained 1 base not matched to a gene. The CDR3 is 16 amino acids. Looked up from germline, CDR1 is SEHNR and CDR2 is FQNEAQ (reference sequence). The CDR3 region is CASSRTSGGSTDTQYF. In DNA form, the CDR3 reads TGTGCCAGCAGCCGGACTAGCGGGGGGAGCACAGATACGCAGTATTTT.

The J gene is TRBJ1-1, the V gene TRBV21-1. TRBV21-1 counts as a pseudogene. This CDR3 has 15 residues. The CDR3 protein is CASSTTRRMNTEAFF. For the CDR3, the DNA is TGTGCCAGCAGCACTACCAGAAGAATGAACACTGAAGCTTTCTTT.

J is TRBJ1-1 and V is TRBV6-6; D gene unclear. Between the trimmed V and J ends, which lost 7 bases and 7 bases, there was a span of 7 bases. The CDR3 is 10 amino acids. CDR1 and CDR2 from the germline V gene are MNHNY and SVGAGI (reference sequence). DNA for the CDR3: TGTGCCAGCAAGGATAGTGAAGCTTTCTTT. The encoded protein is CASKDSEAFF.

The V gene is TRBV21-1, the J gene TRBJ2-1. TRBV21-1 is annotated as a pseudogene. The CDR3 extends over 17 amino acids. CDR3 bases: TGTGCCAGCAGCGCTCCCGGGACGCCGGGCCTCTACAATGAGCAGTTCTTC. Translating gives CASSAPGTPGLYNEQFF.

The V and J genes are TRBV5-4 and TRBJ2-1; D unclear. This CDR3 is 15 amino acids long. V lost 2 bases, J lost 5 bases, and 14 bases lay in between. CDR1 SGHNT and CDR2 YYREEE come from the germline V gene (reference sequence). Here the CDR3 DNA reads TGTGCCAGCAGCTTTTGGGCGCAGTCTGACAATGAGCAGTTCTTC. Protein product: CASSFWAQSDNEQFF.

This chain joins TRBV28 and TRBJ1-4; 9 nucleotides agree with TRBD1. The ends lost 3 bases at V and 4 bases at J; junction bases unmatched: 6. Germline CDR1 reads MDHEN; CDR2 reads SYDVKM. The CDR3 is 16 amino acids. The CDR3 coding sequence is TGTGCCAGCAGTTTCCGAGGGACAGGGTTTAATGAAAAACTGTTTTTT. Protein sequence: CASSFRGTGFNEKLFF.

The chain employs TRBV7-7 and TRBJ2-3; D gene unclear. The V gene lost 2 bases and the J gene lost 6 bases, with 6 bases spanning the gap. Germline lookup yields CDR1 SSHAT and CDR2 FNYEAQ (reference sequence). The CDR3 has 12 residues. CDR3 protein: CASSLLEDTQYF. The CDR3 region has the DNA TGTGCCAGCAGCTTACTAGAGGATACGCAGTATTTT.

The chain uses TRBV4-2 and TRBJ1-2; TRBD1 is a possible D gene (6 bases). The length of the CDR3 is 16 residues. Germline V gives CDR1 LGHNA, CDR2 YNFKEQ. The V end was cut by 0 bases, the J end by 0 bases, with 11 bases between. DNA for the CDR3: TGTGCCAGCAGCCAAGATGGGGGGGCCTCTAACTATGGCTACACCTTC. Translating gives CASSQDGGASNYGYTF.

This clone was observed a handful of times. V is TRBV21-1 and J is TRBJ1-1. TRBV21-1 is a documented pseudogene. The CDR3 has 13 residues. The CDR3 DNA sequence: TGTGCCAGCAGCAAAGGGGGACACACTGAAGCTTTCTTT. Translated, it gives CASSKGGHTEAFF.

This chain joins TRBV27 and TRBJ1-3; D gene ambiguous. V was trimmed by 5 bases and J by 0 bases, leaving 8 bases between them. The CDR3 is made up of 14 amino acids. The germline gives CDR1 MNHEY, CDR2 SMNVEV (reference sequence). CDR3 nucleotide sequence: TGTGCCAGCAGTCCGTACCCCTCTGGAAACACCATATATTTT. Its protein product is CASSPYPSGNTIYF.

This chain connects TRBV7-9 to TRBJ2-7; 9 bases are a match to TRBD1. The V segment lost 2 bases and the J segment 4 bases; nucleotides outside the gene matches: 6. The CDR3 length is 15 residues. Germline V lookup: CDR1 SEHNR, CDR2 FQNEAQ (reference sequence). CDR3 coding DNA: TGTGCCAGCAGCTTATTATCGGGGACAGGGTACGAGCAGTACTTC. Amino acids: CASSLLSGTGYEQYF. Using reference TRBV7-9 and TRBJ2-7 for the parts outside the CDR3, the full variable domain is DTGVSQNPRHKITKRGQNVTFRCDPISEHNRLYWYRQTLGQGPEFLTYFQNEAQLEKSRLLSDRFSAERPKGSFSTLEIQRTEQGDSAMYLCASSLLSGTGYEQYFGPGTRLTVT.

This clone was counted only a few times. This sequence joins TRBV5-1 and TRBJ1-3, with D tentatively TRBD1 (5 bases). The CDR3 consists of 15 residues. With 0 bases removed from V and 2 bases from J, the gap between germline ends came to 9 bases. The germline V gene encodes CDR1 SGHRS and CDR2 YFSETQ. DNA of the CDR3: TGCGCCAGCAGCTTGGTGGGGGGAACTGGAAACACCATATATTTT. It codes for CASSLVGGTGNTIYF.

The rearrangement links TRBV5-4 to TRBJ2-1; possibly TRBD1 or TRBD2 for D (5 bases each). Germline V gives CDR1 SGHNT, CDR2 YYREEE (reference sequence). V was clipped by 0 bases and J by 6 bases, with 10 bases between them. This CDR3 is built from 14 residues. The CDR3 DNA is TGTGCCAGCAGCTTGGCGGGACGGGGCAATGAGCAGTTCTTC. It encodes CASSLAGRGNEQFF.

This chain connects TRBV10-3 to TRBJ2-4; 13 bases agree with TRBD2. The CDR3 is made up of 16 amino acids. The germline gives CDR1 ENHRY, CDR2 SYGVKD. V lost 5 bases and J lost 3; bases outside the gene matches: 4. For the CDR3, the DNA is TGTGCCATCAGTACTAGCGGGGGGGCGTACAAAAACATTCAGTACTTC. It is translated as CAISTSGGAYKNIQYF.

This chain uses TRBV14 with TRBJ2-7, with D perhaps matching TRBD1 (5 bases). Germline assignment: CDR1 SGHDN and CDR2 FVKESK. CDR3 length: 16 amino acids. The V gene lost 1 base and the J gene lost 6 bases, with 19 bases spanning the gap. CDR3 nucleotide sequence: TGTGCCAGCAGCCAAGGTACCAGGGTAAAGGGCTCCGAGCAGTACTTC. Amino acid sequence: CASSQGTRVKGSEQYF. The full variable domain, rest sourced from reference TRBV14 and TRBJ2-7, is EAGVTQFPSHSVIEKGQTVTLRCDPISGHDNLYWYRRVMGKEIKFLLHFVKESKQDESGMPNNRFLAERTGGTYSTLKVQPAELEDSGVYFCASSQGTRVKGSEQYFGPGTRLTVT.

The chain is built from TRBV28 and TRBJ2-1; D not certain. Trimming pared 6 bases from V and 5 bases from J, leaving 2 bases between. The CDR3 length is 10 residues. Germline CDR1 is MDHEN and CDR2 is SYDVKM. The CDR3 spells CASRNNEQFF. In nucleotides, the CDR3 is TGTGCCAGCAGGAACAATGAGCAGTTCTTC.

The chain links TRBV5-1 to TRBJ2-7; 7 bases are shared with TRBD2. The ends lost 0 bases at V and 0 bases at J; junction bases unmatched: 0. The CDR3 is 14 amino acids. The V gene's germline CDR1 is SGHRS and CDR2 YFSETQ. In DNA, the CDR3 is TGCGCCAGCAGCTTGGGGACTAGCTCCTACGAGCAGTACTTC. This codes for CASSLGTSSYEQYF.

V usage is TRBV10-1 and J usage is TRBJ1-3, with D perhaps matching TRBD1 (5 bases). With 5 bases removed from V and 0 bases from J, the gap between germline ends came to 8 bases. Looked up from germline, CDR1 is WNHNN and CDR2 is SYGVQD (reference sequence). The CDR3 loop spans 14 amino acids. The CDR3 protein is CASSPDNSGNTIYF. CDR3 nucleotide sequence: TGCGCCAGCAGTCCGGACAACTCTGGAAACACCATATATTTT.